This is a list of T cell receptor beta chains from one sample in a study of control samples from healthy donors and cancer patients. Here immunoSEQ multiplex PCR was the method, and the copy in TCRdb shows in-frame clones only, minus some. The data contain roughly 43,000 clones, about 89% of them seen just once; the ten biggest clones take up more than 8.5%. Sequencing input: PBMCs. The receptors here all came from a woman aged 55-69 years with lung cancer. Each CDR3 is given with its conserved first and last residue. The D gene is left open where the match is weak. Clone size is shown for a subset of rows, as once, few, many or a class of expanded clone.

d_gene: -; j_gene: TRBJ2-3; v_gene: TRBV7-9; abundance: -; len: 16; CDR3nt: TGTGCCAGCAGCCCCCTGCCAGGGATTTTCACAGATACGCAGTATTTT; CDR3aa: CASSPLPGIFTDTQYF
d_gene: TRBD1; j_gene: TRBJ2-2; v_gene: TRBV11-2; abundance: -; len: 15; CDR3nt: TGTGCCGGTGACAACAGGGGGCGAAAAACCGGGGAGCTGTTTTTT; CDR3aa: CAGDNRGRKTGELFF
d_gene: TRBD2; j_gene: TRBJ2-5; v_gene: TRBV9; abundance: -; len: 15; CDR3nt: TGTGCCAGCAGCGGGCTAGCGGGCCCCCAAGAGACCCAGTACTTC; CDR3aa: CASSGLAGPQETQYF
d_gene: -; j_gene: TRBJ1-4; v_gene: TRBV5-4; abundance: -; len: 14; CDR3nt: TGTGCCAGCAGCTTAGGCCCGGATGATGAAAAACTGTTTTTT; CDR3aa: CASSLGPDDEKLFF
d_gene: -; j_gene: TRBJ2-3; v_gene: TRBV15; abundance: -; len: 16; CDR3nt: TGTGCCACCAGCAGAGGGGGGGCTGGTAACACAGATACGCAGTATTTT; CDR3aa: CATSRGGAGNTDTQYF
d_gene: TRBD1; j_gene: TRBJ1-5; v_gene: TRBV7-2; abundance: -; len: 14; CDR3nt: TGTGCCAGCAGCCTTCGGACAGGGGGCCAGCCCCAGCATTTT; CDR3aa: CASSLRTGGQPQHF
d_gene: -; j_gene: TRBJ2-7; v_gene: TRBV10-1; abundance: -; len: 14; CDR3nt: TGCGCCAGCACCACCGGGACAAGAACCTACGAGCAGTACTTC; CDR3aa: CASTTGTRTYEQYF
d_gene: -; j_gene: TRBJ1-6; v_gene: TRBV9; abundance: once; len: 16; CDR3nt: TGTGCCAGCTCCCTCGGGGGGCCAAAAGAAAATTCACCCCTCCACTTT; CDR3aa: CASSLGGPKENSPLHF
d_gene: TRBD1; j_gene: TRBJ2-1; v_gene: TRBV14; abundance: -; len: 14; CDR3nt: TGTGCCAGCAGTGACAGGGGGATAGCAAATGAGCAGTTCTTC; CDR3aa: CASSDRGIANEQFF
d_gene: -; j_gene: TRBJ2-5; v_gene: TRBV7-9; abundance: -; len: 15; CDR3nt: TGTGCCAGCAGCTTAGGAGCGGGCAGCCAAGAGACCCAGTACTTC; CDR3aa: CASSLGAGSQETQYF
d_gene: TRBD2; j_gene: TRBJ2-3; v_gene: TRBV7-2; abundance: -; len: 15; CDR3nt: TGTGCCAGCAGCCTCACTAGCGGCCGCACAGATACGCAGTATTTT; CDR3aa: CASSLTSGRTDTQYF
d_gene: TRBD1; j_gene: TRBJ2-1; v_gene: TRBV9; abundance: -; len: 16; CDR3nt: TGTGCCAGCAGCGCAAACCTCCGGGACAGACACTATGAGCAGTTCTTC; CDR3aa: CASSANLRDRHYEQFF
d_gene: -; j_gene: TRBJ1-5; v_gene: TRBV10-3; abundance: -; len: 16; CDR3nt: TGTGCCATCAGTGAGACAACAGCTTATAGCAATCAGCCCCAGCATTTT; CDR3aa: CAISETTAYSNQPQHF
d_gene: -; j_gene: TRBJ1-1; v_gene: TRBV19; abundance: -; len: 14; CDR3nt: TGTGCCAGTAGTATACAGCCAGTTGGGACTGAAGCTTTCTTT; CDR3aa: CASSIQPVGTEAFF
d_gene: -; j_gene: TRBJ2-7; v_gene: TRBV10-3; abundance: -; len: 16; CDR3nt: TGTGCCATCAGTGCGCCTTTCCGGGATGCGAGGTACGAGCAGTACTTC; CDR3aa: CAISAPFRDARYEQYF
d_gene: -; j_gene: TRBJ1-2; v_gene: TRBV5-1; abundance: -; len: 13; CDR3nt: TGCGCCAGCAGCTTGGATTCGGGGGCTGGCTACACCTTC; CDR3aa: CASSLDSGAGYTF
d_gene: -; j_gene: TRBJ2-3; v_gene: TRBV3-1/TRBV3-2; abundance: once; len: 18; CDR3nt: TGTGCCAGCAGCCGGGTAGTAGCGGTAGATACTAGCACAGATACGCAGTATTTT; CDR3aa: CASSRVVAVDTSTDTQYF
d_gene: TRBD2; j_gene: TRBJ2-1; v_gene: TRBV10-3; abundance: -; len: 15; CDR3nt: TGTGCCATCAGGGGGACTAGCGGGAGAATAAATGAGCAGTTCTTC; CDR3aa: CAIRGTSGRINEQFF
d_gene: -; j_gene: TRBJ1-2; v_gene: TRBV12-5; abundance: -; len: 15; CDR3nt: TGTGCTAGTGGCCCTCCCGGGGGTCGGCCAGGGGGCTACACCTTC; CDR3aa: CASGPPGGRPGGYTF
d_gene: -; j_gene: TRBJ2-3; v_gene: TRBV6-6; abundance: -; len: 11; CDR3nt: TGTGCCAGCAGGGGGACAGATACGCAGTATTTT; CDR3aa: CASRGTDTQYF
d_gene: -; j_gene: TRBJ2-3; v_gene: TRBV7-3; abundance: -; len: 12; CDR3nt: TGTGCCAGCAGCTTAGACCGAGATACGCAGTATTTT; CDR3aa: CASSLDRDTQYF
d_gene: -; j_gene: TRBJ1-5; v_gene: TRBV21-1; abundance: -; len: 18; CDR3nt: TGTGCCAGCAGCATATCCGACGAACAGGGGCTTAGGGATCAGCCCCAGCATTTT; CDR3aa: CASSISDEQGLRDQPQHF
d_gene: TRBD1; j_gene: TRBJ2-3; v_gene: TRBV27; abundance: -; len: 18; CDR3nt: TGTGCCAGCAGACTACGGGCCGACAGGGAAGGAGGCAGAGATACGCAGTATTTT; CDR3aa: CASRLRADREGGRDTQYF
d_gene: TRBD2; j_gene: TRBJ2-7; v_gene: TRBV9; abundance: -; len: 20; CDR3nt: TGTGCCAGCAGCGCACCTTCCGGACTAGCGGGAGGAGGGGCCCCCTACGAGCAGTACTTC; CDR3aa: CASSAPSGLAGGGAPYEQYF
d_gene: -; j_gene: TRBJ1-3; v_gene: TRBV5-1; abundance: few; len: 15; CDR3nt: TGCGCCAGCAGCTTGGCGGGAGTCTCTGGAAACACCATATATTTT; CDR3aa: CASSLAGVSGNTIYF
d_gene: TRBD1; j_gene: TRBJ2-3; v_gene: TRBV5-1; abundance: -; len: 17; CDR3nt: TGCGCCAGCAGCTTGGCCTCAACAGGGGGCGAGACAGATACGCAGTATTTT; CDR3aa: CASSLASTGGETDTQYF
d_gene: TRBD2; j_gene: TRBJ2-7; v_gene: TRBV19; abundance: -; len: 13; CDR3nt: TGTGCCAGTAATCCAAGCGGGAATTACGAGCAGTACTTC; CDR3aa: CASNPSGNYEQYF
d_gene: -; j_gene: TRBJ1-2; v_gene: TRBV13; abundance: -; len: 15; CDR3nt: TGTGCCAGCAGCTTAGTATCCCCTCTAGGATATGGCTACACCTTC; CDR3aa: CASSLVSPLGYGYTF
d_gene: TRBD1; j_gene: TRBJ2-1; v_gene: TRBV6-6; abundance: once; len: 17; CDR3nt: TGTGCCAGCAGTCACCCCGGGACAGGGATTTCCTACAATGAGCAGTTCTTC; CDR3aa: CASSHPGTGISYNEQFF
d_gene: -; j_gene: TRBJ1-3; v_gene: TRBV3-1/TRBV3-2; abundance: -; len: 14; CDR3nt: TGTGCCAGCAGCCACGACAGCTTTGGAAACACCATATATTTT; CDR3aa: CASSHDSFGNTIYF
d_gene: TRBD1; j_gene: TRBJ2-5; v_gene: TRBV19; abundance: -; len: 16; CDR3nt: TGTGCCAGTAGTCCGCTTTGGCAGGGGGCCCAAGAGACCCAGTACTTC; CDR3aa: CASSPLWQGAQETQYF
d_gene: TRBD2; j_gene: TRBJ2-7; v_gene: TRBV5-1; abundance: -; len: 15; CDR3nt: TGCGCCAGCAGCTTCGGGACTAGCGGGAGCTACGAGCAGTACTTC; CDR3aa: CASSFGTSGSYEQYF
d_gene: -; j_gene: TRBJ2-7; v_gene: TRBV5-5; abundance: -; len: 14; CDR3nt: TGTGCCAGCAGCTTGCTGGGGATGGGTTACGAGCAGTACTTC; CDR3aa: CASSLLGMGYEQYF
d_gene: TRBD1; j_gene: TRBJ1-1; v_gene: TRBV10-3; abundance: -; len: 17; CDR3nt: TGTGCCATCAGTGTAAACAGGGGGGGATTTGGGGTGTCTGAAGCTTTCTTT; CDR3aa: CAISVNRGGFGVSEAFF
d_gene: -; j_gene: TRBJ2-3; v_gene: TRBV6-5; abundance: -; len: 15; CDR3nt: TGTGCCAGCAGCTCCCCGGACCTCAAAGGAGATACGCAGTATTTT; CDR3aa: CASSSPDLKGDTQYF
d_gene: TRBD2; j_gene: TRBJ2-5; v_gene: TRBV9; abundance: -; len: 15; CDR3nt: TGTGCCAGCAGCGCATTTAGCGGGAGGATGGAGACCCAGTACTTC; CDR3aa: CASSAFSGRMETQYF
d_gene: TRBD1; j_gene: TRBJ2-5; v_gene: TRBV28; abundance: -; len: 16; CDR3nt: TGTGCCAGCAGTTTAACAACCGGGACAGGGTCAGAGACCCAGTACTTC; CDR3aa: CASSLTTGTGSETQYF
d_gene: -; j_gene: TRBJ2-1; v_gene: TRBV3-1/TRBV3-2; abundance: -; len: 16; CDR3nt: TGTGCCAGCAGCCAAGACCCCGGCGCGGGCCTGCGGGAGCAGTTCTTC; CDR3aa: CASSQDPGAGLREQFF
d_gene: TRBD1; j_gene: TRBJ1-1; v_gene: TRBV4-3; abundance: -; len: 14; CDR3nt: TGCGCCAGCAGCTTAGGGACAGGGAACACTGAAGCTTTCTTT; CDR3aa: CASSLGTGNTEAFF
d_gene: -; j_gene: TRBJ2-2; v_gene: TRBV6-1; abundance: -; len: 17; CDR3nt: TGTGCCAGCAGTGAAGACGGGGGGCAGGGGGCTACCGGGGAGCTGTTTTTT; CDR3aa: CASSEDGGQGATGELFF
d_gene: -; j_gene: TRBJ1-5; v_gene: TRBV9; abundance: -; len: 16; CDR3nt: TGTGCCAGCAGCGTAAACAGGGCCGGTAGCAATCAGCCCCAGCATTTT; CDR3aa: CASSVNRAGSNQPQHF
d_gene: TRBD1; j_gene: TRBJ1-2; v_gene: TRBV19; abundance: -; len: 12; CDR3nt: TGTGCCAGTAGGACAGGGGAGGATGGCTACACCTTC; CDR3aa: CASRTGEDGYTF
d_gene: -; j_gene: TRBJ2-3; v_gene: TRBV6-1; abundance: once; len: 17; CDR3nt: TGTGCCAGCAGTGAAGGCTGGGGCAGCACTAGCACAGATACGCAGTATTTT; CDR3aa: CASSEGWGSTSTDTQYF
d_gene: -; j_gene: TRBJ2-7; v_gene: TRBV19; abundance: -; len: 14; CDR3nt: TGTGCCAGTAGTATAGACGGCCATGCCTACGAGCAGTACTTC; CDR3aa: CASSIDGHAYEQYF
d_gene: TRBD1; j_gene: TRBJ1-5; v_gene: TRBV6-6; abundance: -; len: 14; CDR3nt: TGTGCCAGCAGTTACGGCGGGACAGTTCAGCCCCAGCATTTT; CDR3aa: CASSYGGTVQPQHF